The present T cell receptor (beta chain) was sequenced within a study of T cell clonality in common variable immunodeficiency. General observations from the study: Fewer deletions and N-nucleotide insertions were reportedly seen in common variable immunodeficiency TCR beta sequences. CVID subjects had higher TCRbeta clonality than healthy controls, most marked in about a third.

V was clipped by 4 bases and J by 5 bases; unmatched bases: 5. Germline V gives CDR1 LGHDT, CDR2 YNNKEL (reference sequence). CDR3 length: 15 amino acids. This clone was counted many times. Antigen: not known. The observed sequence ends 3 residues before the CDR3 terminus, with the missing tail filled in from the germline J gene. Control and CVID samples contributed equal amounts of genomic DNA. Data came from immunoSEQ multiplex PCR; TCRdb stores just in-frame clones and leaves some out. The record shows roughly 32,000 clones for this sample, with no singletons present. The receptor comes from a person aged 18 to 69 in good health. Source material: peripheral blood mononuclear cells. V gene TRBV3-1 (or the pseudogene TRBV3-2) combines with J gene TRBJ2-7, with 13 bases aligning to TRBD2. The CDR3 loop reads CASSRGTSGKDEQYF. The CDR3 bases that were read are TGTGCCAGCAGCCGGGGGACTAGCGGGAAAGACGAG.